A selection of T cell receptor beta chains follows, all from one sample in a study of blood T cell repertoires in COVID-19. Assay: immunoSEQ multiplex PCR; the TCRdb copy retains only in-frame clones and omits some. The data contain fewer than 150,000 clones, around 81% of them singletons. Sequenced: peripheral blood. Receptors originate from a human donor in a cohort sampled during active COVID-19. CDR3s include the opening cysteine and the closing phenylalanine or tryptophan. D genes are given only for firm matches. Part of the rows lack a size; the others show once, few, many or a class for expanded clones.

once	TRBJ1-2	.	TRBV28	CASSSTGMGGYTF	TGTGCCAGCAGCTCGACAGGAATGGGTGGCTACACCTTC
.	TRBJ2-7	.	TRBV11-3	CASSLGLDGYEQYF	TGTGCCAGCAGCTTAGGACTAGATGGCTACGAGCAGTACTTC
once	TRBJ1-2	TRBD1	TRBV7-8	CASSLGQGGFGYTF	TGTGCCAGCAGCTTAGGACAGGGTGGCTTTGGCTACACCTTC
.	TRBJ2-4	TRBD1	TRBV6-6	CASSLDRTGAALAKNIQYF	TGTGCCAGCAGTCTGGATAGGACAGGCGCGGCTTTAGCCAAAAACATTCAGTACTTC
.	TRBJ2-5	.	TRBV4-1	CASSLPKRQQETQYF	TGCGCCAGCAGCCTCCCCAAGCGGCAGCAAGAGACCCAGTACTTC
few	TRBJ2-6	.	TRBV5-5	CASSLSGANVLTF	TGTGCCAGCAGCCTTAGCGGGGCCAACGTCCTGACTTTC
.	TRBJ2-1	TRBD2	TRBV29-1	CSVILSGGGTYNEQFF	TGCAGCGTTATCTTGAGCGGGGGGGGAACCTACAATGAGCAGTTCTTC
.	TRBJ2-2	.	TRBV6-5	CASSYLTGFTGELFF	TGTGCCAGCAGTTACCTAACAGGGTTCACCGGGGAGCTGTTTTTT
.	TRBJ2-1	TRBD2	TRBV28	CASSFLAGGYNEQFF	TGTGCCAGCAGTTTTCTAGCGGGGGGTTACAATGAGCAGTTCTTC
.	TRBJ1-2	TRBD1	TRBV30	CAWQGQLANYGYTF	TGTGCCTGGCAGGGACAGCTAGCTAACTATGGCTACACCTTC
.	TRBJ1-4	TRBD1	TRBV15	CATSPGGDEKLFF	TGTGCCACCAGTCCAGGGGGCGACGAAAAACTGTTTTTT
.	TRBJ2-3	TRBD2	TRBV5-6	CASSPAPGGPTSTDTQYF	TGTGCCAGCAGCCCTGCCCCGGGGGGGCCGACTAGCACAGATACGCAGTATTTT
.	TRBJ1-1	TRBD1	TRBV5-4	CASSPPGQGARRTEAFF	TGTGCCAGCAGCCCCCCAGGACAGGGGGCGAGGAGAACTGAAGCTTTCTTT
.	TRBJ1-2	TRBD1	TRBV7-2	CASSSSRTGYGGYTF	TGTGCCAGCAGCTCCTCACGGACAGGCTACGGTGGCTACACCTTC
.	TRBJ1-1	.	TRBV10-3	CAISEGDPGAEAFF	TGTGCCATCAGTGAGGGTGACCCAGGGGCTGAAGCTTTCTTT
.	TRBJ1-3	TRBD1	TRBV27	CASWTGGGNTIYF	TGTGCCAGCTGGACAGGGGGCGGAAACACCATATATTTT
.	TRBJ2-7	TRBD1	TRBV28	CASSLKVTGTYEQYF	TGTGCCAGCAGTTTAAAAGTGACAGGGACATACGAGCAGTACTTC
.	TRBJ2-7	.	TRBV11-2	CASSHQGRVSYEQYF	TGTGCCAGCAGCCATCAGGGGCGGGTGTCCTACGAGCAGTACTTC
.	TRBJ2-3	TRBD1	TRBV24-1	CATRIWDSLIHSTDTQYF	TGTGCCACCAGAATTTGGGACAGCCTGATTCACAGCACAGATACGCAGTATTTT
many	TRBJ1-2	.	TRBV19	CASSNAGSYGYTF	TGTGCCAGTAGTAACGCGGGCTCCTATGGCTACACCTTC
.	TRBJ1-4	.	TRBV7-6	CASSLASEAGEKLFF	TGTGCCAGCAGCTTAGCGTCGGAGGCGGGGGAAAAACTGTTTTTT
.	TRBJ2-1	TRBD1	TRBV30	CAWNNGQGDEQFF	TGTGCCTGGAATAATGGACAGGGAGATGAGCAGTTCTTC
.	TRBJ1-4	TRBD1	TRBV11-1	CASSLWTGVNEKLFF	TGTGCCAGCAGCCTATGGACAGGAGTTAATGAAAAACTGTTTTTT
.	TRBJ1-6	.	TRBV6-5	CASTAGQHYGSPLHF	TGTGCCAGCACCGCGGGGCAGCATTATGGATCACCCCTCCACTTT
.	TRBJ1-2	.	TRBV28	CASTPDRGGYTF	TGTGCCAGCACTCCGGATCGGGGGGGCTACACCTTC
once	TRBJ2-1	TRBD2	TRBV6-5	CASTRTSGYNEQFF	TGTGCCAGCACCCGGACTAGCGGTTACAATGAGCAGTTCTTC
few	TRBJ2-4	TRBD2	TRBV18	CASSPTSGWPAKNIQYF	TGTGCCAGCTCACCGACTAGCGGATGGCCAGCCAAAAACATTCAGTACTTC
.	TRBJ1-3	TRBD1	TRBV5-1	CASSLEGTANSGNTIYF	TGCGCCAGCAGCTTGGAAGGGACAGCGAACTCTGGAAACACCATATATTTT
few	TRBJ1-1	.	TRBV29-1	CSVRQVNTEAFF	TGCAGCGTCCGACAGGTGAACACTGAAGCTTTCTTT
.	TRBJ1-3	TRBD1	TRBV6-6	CASTQMTGIGNTIYF	TGTGCCAGCACCCAGATGACAGGGATTGGGAACACCATATATTTT
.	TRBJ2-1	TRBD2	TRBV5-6	CASSPSGGSSYNEQFF	TGTGCCAGCAGCCCTAGCGGGGGGAGCTCCTACAATGAGCAGTTCTTC
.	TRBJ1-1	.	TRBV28	CASSFGNTEAFF	TGTGCCAGCAGTTTCGGGAACACTGAAGCTTTCTTT
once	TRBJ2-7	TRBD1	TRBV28	CASSFVYGTGDEAGSYEQYF	TGTGCCAGCAGTTTTGTTTACGGGACAGGGGACGAAGCTGGGTCCTACGAGCAGTACTTC
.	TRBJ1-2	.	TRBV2	CASRAGDYGYTF	TGTGCCAGCAGGGCAGGGGACTATGGCTACACCTTC
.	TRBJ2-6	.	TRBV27	CASSPPQGAGWANVLTF	TGTGCCAGCAGTCCCCCGCAAGGGGCTGGTTGGGCCAACGTCCTGACTTTC
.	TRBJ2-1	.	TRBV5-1	CASSGQPLPGPDGDNEQFF	TGCGCCAGCAGTGGACAGCCCCTACCTGGGCCGGACGGTGACAATGAGCAGTTCTTC
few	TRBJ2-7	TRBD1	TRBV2	CASSDLTTGANEQYF	TGTGCCAGCAGTGACCTCACGACAGGGGCAAACGAGCAGTACTTC